The rows below give T cell receptor beta chains drawn from one sample of a study of blood T cell repertoires in COVID-19. Clones were sequenced by immunoSEQ multiplex PCR, and TCRdb holds only the in-frame ones, with some missing. The sample consists of fewer than 80,000 clones, almost 90% of them appearing once. Sequencing was performed on peripheral blood. Source of these receptors: a human donor in a cohort sampled during active COVID-19. Both conserved end residues are part of each CDR3. The D gene is left open where the match is weak. Not all rows give a size; the values are once, few, many and, for expanded clones, a class.

J,D,V,size,DNA,CDR3
TRBJ2-7,TRBD2,TRBV7-8,-,TGTGCCAGCAGCTTAGAAGGACTAGCACCCAACTACGAGCAGTACTTC,CASSLEGLAPNYEQYF
TRBJ2-1,-,TRBV7-9,-,TGTGCCAGCAGCGCCCGGGGTCTTTTCTACAATGAGCAGTTCTTC,CASSARGLFYNEQFF
TRBJ2-1,-,TRBV21-1,-,TGTGCCAGCAGCAAAGTCCTAGCGTTGGTCAATGAGCAGTTCTTC,CASSKVLALVNEQFF
TRBJ2-7,-,TRBV5-1,-,TGCGCCAGCAGCTTGGCCGGTACAGGGACCTCCTACGAGCAGTACTTC,CASSLAGTGTSYEQYF
TRBJ2-5,TRBD2,TRBV5-4,-,TGTGCCAGCACCCTAGCGGGGCCTGAAGAGACCCAGTACTTC,CASTLAGPEETQYF
TRBJ1-5,-,TRBV5-1,few,TGCGCCAGCAAAACGAGTCCAAATAGCAATCAGCCCCAGCATTTT,CASKTSPNSNQPQHF
TRBJ1-1,-,TRBV9,-,TGTGCCAGCAGCGTAGTAGAATGGGCAGGGCCCATGAACACTGAAGCTTTCTTT,CASSVVEWAGPMNTEAFF
TRBJ1-2,TRBD1,TRBV19,-,TGTGCCAGTAGTAGGCAGGGGGTGTTTGGCTACACCTTC,CASSRQGVFGYTF
TRBJ2-1,-,TRBV28,once,TGTGCCAGCAGTTTAAGGGGCGCGGTCAATGAGCAGTTCTTC,CASSLRGAVNEQFF
TRBJ2-3,TRBD2,TRBV19,-,TGTGCCAGTAGCCCCGTCGGACAGCGGGGGGCGGGAGATACGCAGTATTTT,CASSPVGQRGAGDTQYF
TRBJ2-7,TRBD2,TRBV7-8,-,TGTGCCAGCAACCCCGACGGCGGGGGGGCCTACGAGCAGTACTTC,CASNPDGGGAYEQYF
TRBJ2-2,-,TRBV18,once,TGTGCCAGCTCACCACTAGCACCGGGGGAGCTGTTTTTT,CASSPLAPGELFF
TRBJ1-2,-,TRBV4-2,few,TGTGCCAGCAGCCAAGATTTCGGGACTCCTACACGTTATGGCTACACCTTC,CASSQDFGTPTRYGYTF
TRBJ2-5,TRBD2,TRBV7-2,-,TGTGCCAGCAGCTTACAGCAGCGGGGGGGAGAGACCCAGTACTTC,CASSLQQRGGETQYF
TRBJ2-7,-,TRBV4-3,-,TGCGCCAGCAGCCAAGAGGTCGGGGTCTACGAGCAGTACTTC,CASSQEVGVYEQYF
TRBJ2-1,TRBD2,TRBV27,-,TGTGCCAGCAGTTTGACTAGCGTCAATGAGCAGTTCTTC,CASSLTSVNEQFF
TRBJ1-6,-,TRBV5-5,once,TGTGCCAGCAGCCCGTATTCGACAGACTATAATTCACCCCTCCACTTT,CASSPYSTDYNSPLHF
TRBJ2-3,TRBD2,TRBV6-2/TRBV6-3,-,TGTGCCAGCAGCTTAGCGGGGTACACAGATACGCAGTATTTT,CASSLAGYTDTQYF
TRBJ1-6,-,TRBV27,-,TGTGCCAGCAGTTTATACGGTAACGGGAATTCACCCCTCCACTTT,CASSLYGNGNSPLHF
TRBJ2-3,TRBD2,TRBV18,-,TGTGCCAGCTCACCAGCCGGGGGGGGTAGTGGAGATACGCAGTATTTT,CASSPAGGGSGDTQYF
TRBJ2-7,-,TRBV18,-,TGTGCCAGCTCACCACGAGGCCAGGGCACACGGGTCTACGAGCAGTACTTC,CASSPRGQGTRVYEQYF
TRBJ1-2,-,TRBV5-4,-,TGTGCCAGCAGCTTGTGGGGAGGGAGGGGGAACGGCTACACCTTC,CASSLWGGRGNGYTF
TRBJ1-2,TRBD1,TRBV24-1,-,TGTGCCACCAGTGACGCGGGACAGAACTATGGCTACACCTTC,CATSDAGQNYGYTF
TRBJ2-3,-,TRBV2,-,TGTGCCAGCAGAATAACGAGCGGGCCCAGCACAGATACGCAGTATTTT,CASRITSGPSTDTQYF
TRBJ2-3,TRBD1,TRBV4-3,-,TGCGCCAGCAGCCCGAGGGACAGGGGGTTCACAGATACGCAGTATTTT,CASSPRDRGFTDTQYF
TRBJ2-7,-,TRBV18,-,TGTGCCAGCTCACCACCGGACAGCTCCTTCGAGCAGTACTTC,CASSPPDSSFEQYF
TRBJ2-1,-,TRBV11-2,-,TGTGCCAGCAGCTTAGATTCGGAGGTCCGGGGTAATGAGCAGTTCTTC,CASSLDSEVRGNEQFF
TRBJ2-5,TRBD2,TRBV5-5,-,TGTGCCAGCAGCTTGGCCCCTAGCGGGGGCCAAGAGACCCAGTACTTC,CASSLAPSGGQETQYF
TRBJ2-1,TRBD2,TRBV3-1/TRBV3-2,-,TGTGCCAGCAGCCAGACTAGCGGGGGGGCCGATGAGCAGTTCTTC,CASSQTSGGADEQFF
TRBJ2-1,TRBD2,TRBV3-1/TRBV3-2,few,TGTGCCAGCAGCCCTGGTTGGCGGGGGACTTACAATGAGCAGTTCTTC,CASSPGWRGTYNEQFF
TRBJ2-1,-,TRBV7-8,-,TGTGCCAGCAGCGGGGGGGCGAGATTCCTTTCCAATGAGCAGTTCTTC,CASSGGARFLSNEQFF
TRBJ2-7,TRBD1,TRBV4-3,-,TGCGCCAGCAGCTGGGACAGGGCCGAGCAGTACTTC,CASSWDRAEQYF
TRBJ2-4,TRBD2,TRBV10-1,-,TGCGCCAGCAGCCTAGCTTGTCGGACTAGCGCGCTAGCCAAAAACATTCAGTACTTC,CASSLACRTSALAKNIQYF
TRBJ1-4,-,TRBV6-5,-,TGTGCCAGCAGTTACTCGAGCAGGGCGAGGGAAAAACTGTTTTTT,CASSYSSRAREKLFF
TRBJ1-2,TRBD1,TRBV6-2/TRBV6-3,few,TGTGCCAGCAGCGCAAGACAGGGGTGGATCTATGGCTACACCTTC,CASSARQGWIYGYTF
TRBJ2-7,TRBD1,TRBV11-1,-,TGTGCCAGCAGCGCCCGGACAGGCTCGGTTATCTACGAGCAGTACTTC,CASSARTGSVIYEQYF
TRBJ2-6,TRBD1,TRBV5-1,-,TGCGCCAGCAGCTTGGTTCCAGGACAGGGGGCGGAGGCCAACGTCCTGACTTTC,CASSLVPGQGAEANVLTF
TRBJ2-3,-,TRBV9,-,TGTGCCAGCAGCCCCATGGGGGGATCCACAGATACGCAGTATTTT,CASSPMGGSTDTQYF
TRBJ2-1,-,TRBV6-2/TRBV6-3,-,TGTGCCAGCAGTAAGATAGTGAGCGATGAGCAGTTCTTC,CASSKIVSDEQFF
TRBJ2-5,-,TRBV7-2,once,TGTGCCAGCAGCTTGGGCAGGGGTGGGCAAGAGACCCAGTACTTC,CASSLGRGGQETQYF
TRBJ2-3,-,TRBV9,few,TGTGCCAGCAGTGCTCCTCGGGACGGGAGCCTCACGTTTCCCACAGATACGCAGTATTTT,CASSAPRDGSLTFPTDTQYF
TRBJ1-6,-,TRBV7-6,-,TGTGCCAGCAGCTTAGATCAGGGGAGTTCACCCCTCCACTTT,CASSLDQGSSPLHF
TRBJ1-2,TRBD1,TRBV9,-,TGTGCCAGCAGCGTAGAAGGGGGCGGAAATGGCTACACCTTC,CASSVEGGGNGYTF
TRBJ2-2,TRBD2,TRBV29-1,few,TGCAGCGTCACGAACTCTAGCGGGAACACCGGGGAGCTGTTTTTT,CSVTNSSGNTGELFF
TRBJ1-1,-,TRBV7-9,-,TGTGCCAGCAGCTCTTCCCGGAACACTGAAGCTTTCTTT,CASSSSRNTEAFF
TRBJ2-3,TRBD2,TRBV7-9,few,TGTGCCAGCAGCCCGACTAGCGGGAGGGCCACAGATACGCAGTATTTT,CASSPTSGRATDTQYF
TRBJ2-7,TRBD2,TRBV18,once,TGTGCCAGCTCACCGGGACTAGCGGCGGAGGAGCAGTACTTC,CASSPGLAAEEQYF